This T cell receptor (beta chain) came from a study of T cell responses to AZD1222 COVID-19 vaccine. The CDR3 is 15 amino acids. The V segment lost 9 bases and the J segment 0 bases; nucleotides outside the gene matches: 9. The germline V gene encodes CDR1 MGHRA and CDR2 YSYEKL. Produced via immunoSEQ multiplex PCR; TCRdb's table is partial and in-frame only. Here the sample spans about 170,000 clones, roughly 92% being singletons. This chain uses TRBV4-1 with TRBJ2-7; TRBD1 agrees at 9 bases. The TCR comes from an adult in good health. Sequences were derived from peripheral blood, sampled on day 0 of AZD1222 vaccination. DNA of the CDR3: TGCGCCAGTCAGCCTGGGACAGGGCCCTCCTACGAGCAGTACTTC. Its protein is CASQPGTGPSYEQYF.